The clone carrying this T cell receptor (beta chain) has at least ten counts. TCRdb itself ran the reads through MiXCR, one entry per CDR3 protein. The repertoire holds hundreds of thousands of distinct CDR3 sequences, with 9.6% as singletons. Trimming cost V 1 base and J 9 bases, with 10 bases left between them. The CDR3 runs 14 residues. The germline CDR1 and CDR2 sequences are SEHNR and FQNEAQ (reference sequence). The data originate from a study of T cell repertoires in cytomegalovirus infection. Sequencing input: PBMCs. The TCR sequence derives from a human donor in good health (CMV status not recorded). Some clones in this sample may be carry-over from other donors' samples. The chain combines TRBV7-9 with TRBJ1-6, with D perhaps TRBD1 (5 bases). CDR3: CASSLDQGSSPLHF. In DNA form, the CDR3 reads TGTGCCAGCAGCTTAGATCAGGGATCTTCACCCCTCCACTTT. Full variable domain (missing parts from reference TRBV7-9 and TRBJ1-6): DTGVSQNPRHKITKRGQNVTFRCDPISEHNRLYWYRQTLGQGPEFLTYFQNEAQLEKSRLLSDRFSAERPKGSFSTLEIQRTEQGDSAMYLCASSLDQGSSPLHFGNGTRLTVT.